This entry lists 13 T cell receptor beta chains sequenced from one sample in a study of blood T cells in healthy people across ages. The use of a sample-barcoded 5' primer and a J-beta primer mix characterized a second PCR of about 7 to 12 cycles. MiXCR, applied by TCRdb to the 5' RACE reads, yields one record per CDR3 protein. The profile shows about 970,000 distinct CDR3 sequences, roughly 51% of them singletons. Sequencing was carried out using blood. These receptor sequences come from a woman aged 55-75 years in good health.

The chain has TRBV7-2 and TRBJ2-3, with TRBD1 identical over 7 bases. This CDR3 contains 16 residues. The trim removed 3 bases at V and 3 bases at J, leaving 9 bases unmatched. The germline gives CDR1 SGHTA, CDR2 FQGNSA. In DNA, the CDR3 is TGTGCCAGCAGCTTTAGCCCGGGACAGAGAACAGATACGCAGTATTTT. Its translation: CASSFSPGQRTDTQYF. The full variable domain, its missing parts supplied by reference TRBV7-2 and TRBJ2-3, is GAGVSQSPSNKVTEKGKDVELRCDPISGHTALYWYRQSLGQGLEFLIYFQGNSAPDKSGLPSDRFSAERTGGSVSTLTIQRTQQEDSAVYLCASSFSPGQRTDTQYFGPGTRLTVL.

The CDR3 coding sequence is TGTGCCAGCAGCTTAGAGCTAGCGGCGCCCTACAATGAGCAGTTCTTC. Its translation is CASSLELAAPYNEQFF. The chain carries TRBV7-3 and TRBJ2-1, with TRBD2 identical over 7 bases. The CDR3 contains 16 residues. The trim removed 2 bases at V and 2 bases at J, leaving 6 bases unmatched. The germline CDR1 and CDR2 sequences are SGHTA and FQGTGA. The whole variable domain, filled in from reference TRBV7-3 and TRBJ2-1, reads GAGVSQTPSNKVTEKGKYVELRCDPISGHTALYWYRQSLGQGPEFLIYFQGTGAADDSGLPNDRFFAVRPEGSVSTLKIQRTERGDSAVYLCASSLELAAPYNEQFFGPGTRLTVL.

The CDR3 reads CASSPTSYQLRDNEQFF. The CDR3 nucleotides read TGTGCCAGCAGCCCGACTAGTTACCAATTGCGGGACAATGAGCAGTTCTTC. The V call is TRBV28, the J call TRBJ2-1, with D tentatively TRBD2 (6 bases). Looked up from germline, CDR1 is MDHEN and CDR2 is SYDVKM. The CDR3 has 17 amino acids. Deletions cut 6 bases from V and 5 bases from J, with 23 bases between.

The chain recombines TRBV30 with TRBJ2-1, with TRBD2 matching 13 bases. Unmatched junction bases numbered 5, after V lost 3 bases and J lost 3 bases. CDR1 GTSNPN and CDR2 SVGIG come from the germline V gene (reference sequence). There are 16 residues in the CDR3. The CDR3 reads CAWRDGLAGVYNEQFF. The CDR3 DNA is TGTGCCTGGAGGGACGGACTAGCGGGAGTCTACAATGAGCAGTTCTTC.

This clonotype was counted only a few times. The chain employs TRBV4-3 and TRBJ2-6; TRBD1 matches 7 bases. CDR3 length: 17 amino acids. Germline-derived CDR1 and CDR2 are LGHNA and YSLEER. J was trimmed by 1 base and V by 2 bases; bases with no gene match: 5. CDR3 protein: CASSQLRGHSGANVLTF. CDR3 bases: TGCGCCAGCAGCCAATTGAGGGGGCATTCTGGGGCCAACGTCCTGACTTTC.

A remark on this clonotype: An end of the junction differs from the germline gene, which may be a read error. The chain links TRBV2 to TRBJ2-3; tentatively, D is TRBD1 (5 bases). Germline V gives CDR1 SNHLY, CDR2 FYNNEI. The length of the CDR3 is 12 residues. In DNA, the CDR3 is TGTGCCTGCAGTCAGGGCCCAGATACGCAGTATTTT. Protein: CACSQGPDTQYF.

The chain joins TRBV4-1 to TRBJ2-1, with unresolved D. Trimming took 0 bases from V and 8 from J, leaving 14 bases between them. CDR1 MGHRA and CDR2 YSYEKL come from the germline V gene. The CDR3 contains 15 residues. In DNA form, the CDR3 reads TGCGCCAGCAGCCAAGAAAGGTCTTCTACTCATGAGCAGTTCTTC. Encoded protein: CASSQERSSTHEQFF.

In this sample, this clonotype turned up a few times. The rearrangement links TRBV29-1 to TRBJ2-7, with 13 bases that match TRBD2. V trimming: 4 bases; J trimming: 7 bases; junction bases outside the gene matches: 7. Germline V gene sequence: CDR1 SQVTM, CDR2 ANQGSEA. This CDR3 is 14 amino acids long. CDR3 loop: CSVGTGLAGWEQYF. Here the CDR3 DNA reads TGCAGCGTTGGGACGGGACTAGCGGGATGGGAGCAGTACTTC.

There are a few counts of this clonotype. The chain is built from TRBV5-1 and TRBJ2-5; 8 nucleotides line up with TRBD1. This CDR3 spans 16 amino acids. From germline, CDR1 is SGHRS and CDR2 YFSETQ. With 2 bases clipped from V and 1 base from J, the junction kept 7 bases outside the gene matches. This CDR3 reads CASSFVIGQGQETQYF. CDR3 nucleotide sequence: TGCGCCAGCAGCTTTGTCATAGGACAGGGCCAAGAGACCCAGTACTTC.

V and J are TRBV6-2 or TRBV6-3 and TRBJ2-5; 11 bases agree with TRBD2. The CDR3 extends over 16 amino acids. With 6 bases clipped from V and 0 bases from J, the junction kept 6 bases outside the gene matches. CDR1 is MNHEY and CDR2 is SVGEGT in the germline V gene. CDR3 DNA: TGTGCCAGCAGACTAGCGGGAGCAGTTTACCAAGAGACCCAGTACTTC. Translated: CASRLAGAVYQETQYF.

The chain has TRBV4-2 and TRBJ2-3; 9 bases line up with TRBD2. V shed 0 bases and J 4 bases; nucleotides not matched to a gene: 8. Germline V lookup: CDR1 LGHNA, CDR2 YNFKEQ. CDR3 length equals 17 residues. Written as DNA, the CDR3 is TGTGCCAGCAGCCAAGAGGTTAGCGGGGGAGGACCAGATACGCAGTATTTT. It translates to CASSQEVSGGGPDTQYF.

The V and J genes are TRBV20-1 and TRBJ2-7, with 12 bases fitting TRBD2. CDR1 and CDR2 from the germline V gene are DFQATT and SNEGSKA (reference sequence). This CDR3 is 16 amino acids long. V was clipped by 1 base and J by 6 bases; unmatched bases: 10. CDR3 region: CSARGASGRAYPEQYF. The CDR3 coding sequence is TGCAGTGCTAGAGGCGCTAGCGGGAGGGCCTATCCCGAGCAGTACTTC.

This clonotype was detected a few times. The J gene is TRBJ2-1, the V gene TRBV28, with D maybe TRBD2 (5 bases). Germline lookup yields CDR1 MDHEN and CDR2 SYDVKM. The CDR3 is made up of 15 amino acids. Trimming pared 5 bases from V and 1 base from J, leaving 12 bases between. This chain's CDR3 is CASSPGSGSYNEQFF. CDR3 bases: TGTGCCAGCAGTCCGGGATCAGGTTCCTACAATGAGCAGTTCTTC.